Included here is one T cell receptor beta chain sequence, with context. The entry originates in a study of blood T cell repertoires in COVID-19. About the research overall: The origin of the acute and convalescent COVID-19 samples was the United States, Italy and Spain.

Cohort 3 recovery required two negative PCRs, clearance, or symptom resolution. This CDR3 spans 14 amino acids. Trimming at V came to 5 bases and at J to 3 bases, leaving 6 bases not matched to a gene. From germline, CDR1 is SNHLY and CDR2 FYNNEI. Authors' methods: Amplification of reference gene primers provided the estimated nucleated cell counts. Produced via immunoSEQ multiplex PCR; TCRdb's table is partial and in-frame only. The V and J calls and clone size are taken from that table; D and trimming were inferred from the DNA. The sample consists of under 350,000 clones, about 90% of them appearing once.

The TCR comes from a woman between 55 and 75 years old who had recovered from COVID-19. Specimen: PBMCs or T cells enriched from blood (not recorded which). The V and J genes are TRBV2 and TRBJ2-7, with 8 bases aligning to TRBD1. The CDR3 protein is CASSSGTGSYEQYF. The CDR3 DNA sequence: TGTGCCAGCAGTTCCGGGACAGGTAGCTACGAGCAGTACTTC. Supplemented by reference TRBV2 and TRBJ2-7, the full variable domain reads EPEVTQTPSHQVTQMGQEVILRCVPISNHLYFYWYRQILGQKVEFLVSFYNNEISEKSEIFDDQFSVERPDGSNFTLKIRSTKLEDSAMYFCASSSGTGSYEQYFGPGTRLTVT.